Following are 30 T cell receptor beta chains from one sample sequenced in a study of metastatic and nonmetastatic thyroid tumors (dated by TCRdb to 2018 to 2021). The library was built by means of PCR. Reads for this sample came from an Illumina HiSeq 4000. Through fastp at Q25 and MiXCR, TCRdb rebuilt clones from the public reads, retaining in-frame beta chains. Counted in this sample were roughly 16,000 clones; around 35% of them appeared once. Of the sample, around 7% falls within the top ten clones. None of the patients had been given any treatment before thyroid surgery. The sequenced material came from tumor tissue. Receptors originate from a female donor with papillary thyroid cancer or a benign thyroid nodule (not recorded which). Some clones in this sample may be carry-over from other donors' samples.

Ten or more counts support this clone. The genes are TRBV12-5 and TRBJ2-3; D unresolved. Germline CDR1 is LGHNT and CDR2 is FRNRAP. The V gene lost 7 bases and the J gene lost 4 bases, with 9 bases spanning the gap. CDR3 length equals 12 residues. CDR3 protein: CASAQSADTQYF. The CDR3 nucleotides read TGTGCTAGTGCCCAGTCGGCAGATACGCAGTATTTT.

The chain carries TRBV11-2 and TRBJ1-1; TRBD1 is a possible D gene (5 bases). V shed 1 base and J shed 6 bases, with 9 bases lying between them. CDR3 length: 13 amino acids. Germline V gene sequence: CDR1 SGHAT, CDR2 FQNNGV. CDR3 sequence reads: CASSLGGTAEAFF. The DNA for the CDR3 is TGTGCCAGCAGCTTAGGGGGCACCGCTGAAGCTTTCTTT.

This chain uses TRBV24-1 with TRBJ1-2; TRBD1 is a possible D gene (5 bases). Germline V CDR1 and CDR2: KGHDR, SFDVKD. CDR3 length: 12 amino acids. Trimming removed 4 bases at V and 6 bases at J, with 8 bases between. The CDR3 bases are TGTGCCACCAGTGAACGGGGCGATGGCTACACCTTC. Translation gives CATSERGDGYTF.

Many counts were recorded for this clone. A much bigger clone sits one base away, suggesting this may be a read error. The rearrangement joins TRBV15 to TRBJ2-3; 11 nucleotides line up with TRBD2. The CDR3 consists of 16 residues. Looked up from germline, CDR1 is LNHNV and CDR2 is YYDKDF (reference sequence). The CDR3 is CATGRLSGGVTDTQYF. CDR3 nucleotide sequence: TGTGCCACCGGCAGACTTAGCGGGGGGGTTACAGATACGCAGTATTTT.

This clone came up once. V is TRBV2 and J is TRBJ2-7; TRBD2 agrees at 8 bases. The CDR3 is 16 residues long. Germline lookup yields CDR1 SNHLY and CDR2 FYNNEI. V lost 4 bases and J lost 7; bases outside the gene matches: 15. CDR3 sequence (DNA): TGTGCCAGCAGTGGAACCGGGACTAGTGAGGGCGGTGAGCAGTACTTC. Translating it yields CASSGTGTSEGGEQYF. The entire variable domain, with the rest obtained from reference TRBV2 and TRBJ2-7, is as follows: EPEVTQTPSHQVTQMGQEVILRCVPISNHLYFYWYRQILGQKVEFLVSFYNNEISEKSEIFDDQFSVERPDGSNFTLKIRSTKLEDSAMYFCASSGTGTSEGGEQYFGPGTRLTVT.

Judged by abundance, this clone is medium-sized. V and J are TRBV6-1 and TRBJ2-3, with 10 bases fitting TRBD1. V dropped 6 bases and J dropped 4; count of bases not matched to a gene: 7. Germline V gene sequence: CDR1 MNHNS, CDR2 SASEGT. This CDR3 spans 15 amino acids. DNA for the CDR3: TGTGCCAGCAGGGCCGACAGGGGGCGTGCAGATACGCAGTATTTT. This translates into CASRADRGRADTQYF.

This clone was seen many times. This chain connects TRBV5-4 to TRBJ1-6, with D uncertain. Between the trimmed V and J ends, which lost 0 bases and 11 bases, there was a span of 12 bases. This CDR3 region has 14 residues. The V gene's germline CDR1 is SGHNT and CDR2 YYREEE (reference sequence). The CDR3 is CASSLDSLIPPLHF. The DNA for the CDR3 is TGTGCCAGCAGCTTGGATTCCTTGATCCCACCCCTCCACTTT. Drawing the rest from reference TRBV5-4 and TRBJ1-6, the complete variable domain is ETGVTQSPTHLIKTRGQQVTLRCSSQSGHNTVSWYQQALGQGPQFIFQYYREEENGRGNFPPRFSGLQFPNYSSELNVNALELDDSALYLCASSLDSLIPPLHFGNGTRLTVT.

This clone was seen many times. The chain links TRBV28 to TRBJ2-1; 10 bases map to TRBD1. CDR1 is MDHEN and CDR2 is SYDVKM in the germline V gene. This CDR3 has 16 residues. The trim removed 2 bases at V and 4 bases at J, leaving 5 bases unmatched. Here the CDR3 DNA reads TGTGCCAGCAGTTTAATTGGGACAGGGGAGTACAATGAGCAGTTCTTC. This gives the protein CASSLIGTGEYNEQFF.

The chain combines TRBV11-2 with TRBJ2-5; TRBD2 is a possible D gene (5 bases). The better agreement between TRBJ2-1 and the DNA end casts doubt on the J call. The CDR3 is 17 amino acids. CDR1 and CDR2 (germline): SGHAT, FQNNGV. For the CDR3, the DNA is TGTGCCAGCAGGGGGATCGAGCGGAAGCTCTCCTACAATGAGCAGTTCTTC. The encoded protein is CASRGIERKLSYNEQFF.

The chain couples TRBV18 to TRBJ2-7; the D is unclear. V lost 6 bases and J lost 3, with 15 bases in between. CDR3 size: 14 residues. Germline V gene data show CDR1 as KGHSH and CDR2 as LQKENI. The CDR3 here is CASSSSFGDYEQYF. DNA for the CDR3: TGTGCCAGCTCCTCGTCATTCGGAGACTACGAGCAGTACTTC.

The genes are TRBV11-1 and TRBJ2-3; TRBD1 matches at 7 bases. The CDR3 consists of 15 residues. The junction had 6 bases not matched to a gene; V was cut back by 3 bases and J by 3 bases. Per the germline V gene, CDR1 is SGHAT and CDR2 is FQDESV (reference sequence). CDR3 bases: TGTGCCAGCAGCTTGGGTCAGGGGGATACAGATACGCAGTATTTT. Translated, it gives CASSLGQGDTDTQYF.

This clone was recorded many times. The chain couples TRBV19 to TRBJ2-5; perhaps TRBD2 as D (6 bases). The CDR3 is made up of 13 amino acids. The V gene lost 5 bases and the J gene lost 1 base, with 8 bases spanning the gap. Germline V gene data show CDR1 as LNHDA and CDR2 as SQIVND (reference sequence). The DNA for the CDR3 is TGTGCCAGTAGTTGGGACTTCCAAGAGACCCAGTACTTC. Translating gives CASSWDFQETQYF.

In nucleotides, the CDR3 is TGCGCCAGCAGCCAGGGGGCGGCGGGAGGCCGCCAGGAGCAGTACTTC. Protein product: CASSQGAAGGRQEQYF. The chain links TRBV4-1 to TRBJ2-7; 8 bases fit TRBD2. The CDR3 consists of 16 residues. Per the germline V gene, CDR1 is MGHRA and CDR2 is YSYEKL. V was pared by 3 bases and J by 7 bases, with 14 bases of the junction left unmatched.

By frequency in the sample, this clone is medium-sized. The chain is built from TRBV5-6 and TRBJ1-4; D gene unclear. The V end lost 6 bases, the J end lost 1 base, and 7 bases lay between the germline ends. CDR1 SGHDT and CDR2 YYEEEE come from the germline V gene. The CDR3 consists of 13 residues. The CDR3 region has the DNA TGTGCCAGCACCCGACAAACTAATGAAAAACTGTTTTTT. This sequence encodes CASTRQTNEKLFF. The entire variable domain, with the rest obtained from reference TRBV5-6 and TRBJ1-4, is as follows: DAGVTQSPTHLIKTRGQQVTLRCSPKSGHDTVSWYQQALGQGPQFIFQYYEEEERQRGNFPDRFSGHQFPNYSSELNVNALLLGDSALYLCASTRQTNEKLFFGSGTQLSVL.

This clone is medium-sized by share. The V and J genes are TRBV7-2 and TRBJ1-6, with 7 bases identical to TRBD1. Trimming removed 7 bases from V and 11 bases from J; junction bases left unmatched: 11. Germline V gives CDR1 SGHTA, CDR2 FQGNSA. This CDR3 has 14 residues. In DNA, the CDR3 is TGTGCCAGCACCCGACCTGACAGGGAGGCACCCCTCCACTTT. It specifies CASTRPDREAPLHF. Supplemented by reference TRBV7-2 and TRBJ1-6, the full variable domain reads GAGVSQSPSNKVTEKGKDVELRCDPISGHTALYWYRQSLGQGLEFLIYFQGNSAPDKSGLPSDRFSAERTGGSVSTLTIQRTQQEDSAVYLCASTRPDREAPLHFGNGTRLTVT.

This clone was counted only a few times. DNA for the CDR3: TGTGCCAGCAGTCCCGCCGAGGTCCGGTCACCCCTCCACTTT. It yields the protein CASSPAEVRSPLHF. The chain has TRBV28 and TRBJ1-6; unclear D gene. Trimming stripped 5 bases from V and 10 bases from J, with 15 bases between. CDR3 length: 14 residues. CDR1 is MDHEN and CDR2 is SYDVKM in the germline V gene.

This clone was picked up one time. The chain links TRBV13 to TRBJ2-7; D may be TRBD2 (7 bases). This CDR3 region has 16 residues. V lost 0 bases and J lost 0, with 12 bases in between. In germline, CDR1 is PRHDT, CDR2 FYEKMQ (reference sequence). CDR3: CASSLGRGASSYEQYF. The DNA for the CDR3 is TGTGCCAGCAGCTTAGGCCGGGGGGCCAGCTCCTACGAGCAGTACTTC.

This clone came up many times. This sequence joins TRBV6-1 and TRBJ1-6; D is uncertain. The V gene's germline CDR1 is MNHNS and CDR2 SASEGT. The V end lost 0 bases, the J end lost 14 bases, and 8 bases lay between the germline ends. The CDR3 runs 12 residues. The CDR3 bases are TGTGCCAGCAGTGAAGCGCTCCTCTCCCTCCACTTT. This encodes CASSEALLSLHF.

In its sample, this clone is medium-sized (0.01 to 0.1%). The chain's CDR3 is CSVRTSGGAGANVLTF. DNA of the CDR3: TGCAGCGTCCGGACTAGCGGGGGGGCTGGGGCCAACGTCCTGACTTTC. The J gene is TRBJ2-6, the V gene TRBV29-1; 15 bases line up with TRBD2. The CDR3 length is 16 residues. CDR1 and CDR2 (germline): SQVTM, ANQGSEA. J gave up 2 bases and V 6 bases, and 2 bases lay outside the gene matches. Looking up the rest from reference TRBV29-1 and TRBJ2-6 gives the full variable domain: SAVISQKPSRDICQRGTSLTIQCQVDSQVTMMFWYRQQPGQSLTLIATANQGSEATYESGFVIDKFPISRPNLTFSTLTVSNMSPEDSSIYLCSVRTSGGAGANVLTFGAGSRLTVL.

This clone was observed at least ten times. The chain recombines TRBV28 with TRBJ2-2; D unclear. This CDR3 has 12 amino acids. The germline V and J ends were trimmed by 4 bases and 5 bases, with 5 bases remaining between them. The germline V gene has CDR1 MDHEN and CDR2 SYDVKM. DNA for the CDR3: TGTGCCAGCAGTTCTTTAACCGGGGAGCTGTTTTTT. Its translation: CASSSLTGELFF.

This chain joins TRBV11-2 and TRBJ2-7; 7 nucleotides line up with TRBD1. The CDR3 is 14 amino acids. The germline CDR1 and CDR2 sequences are SGHAT and FQNNGV. Trimming removed 2 bases from V and 3 bases from J; junction bases left unmatched: 4. The CDR3 is CASSLRGLDYEQYF. CDR3 bases: TGTGCCAGCAGCTTAAGGGGGCTGGACTACGAGCAGTACTTC.

Within the sample, this clone is medium-sized (0.01 to 0.1%). The chain uses TRBV19 and TRBJ2-2, with 7 bases identical to TRBD1. The length of the CDR3 is 16 residues. J gave up 0 bases and V 7 bases, and 8 bases lay outside the gene matches. The germline CDR1 and CDR2 sequences are LNHDA and SQIVND (reference sequence). The CDR3 loop is CASTPRTGSNTGELFF. The CDR3 DNA reads TGTGCCAGTACCCCCCGGACAGGCTCGAACACCGGGGAGCTGTTTTTT.

This clone appeared a few times. This chain uses TRBV7-9 with TRBJ2-7; either TRBD1 or TRBD2 may supply D (5 bases each). Between the trimmed V and J ends, which lost 3 bases and 2 bases, there was a span of 11 bases. This CDR3 is built from 14 residues. The germline gives CDR1 SEHNR, CDR2 FQNEAQ (reference sequence). CDR3 bases: TGTGCCAGCAGCTTCGGGGCTGGGGCCTACGAGCAGTACTTC. Protein product: CASSFGAGAYEQYF.

This sequence joins TRBV6-2 or TRBV6-3 and TRBJ1-1; TRBD1 agrees at 7 bases. V trimming: 7 bases; J trimming: 4 bases; junction bases outside the gene matches: 9. Germline-derived CDR1 and CDR2 are MNHEY and SVGEGT. The CDR3 is 14 residues long. CDR3 sequence: CASKGGQGGTEAFF. For the CDR3, the DNA is TGTGCCAGCAAGGGGGGTCAGGGGGGCACTGAAGCTTTCTTT.

This clone is labeled as medium-sized. CDR3 nucleotide sequence: TGCGCCAGCAGCTTGGATGGGACAGGAGACTCTTGGCATGGCTACACCTTC. Encoded protein: CASSLDGTGDSWHGYTF. The gene calls are TRBV5-1 and TRBJ1-2, with 8 bases aligning to TRBD1. V dropped 0 bases and J dropped 6; count of bases not matched to a gene: 13. In germline, CDR1 is SGHRS, CDR2 YFSETQ. CDR3 length: 17 amino acids.

The chain couples TRBV11-1 to TRBJ2-7; 9 bases fit TRBD2. The CDR3 totals 13 residues. Trimming at V came to 9 bases and at J to 2 bases, leaving 5 bases not matched to a gene. Germline loops: CDR1 SGHAT, CDR2 FQDESV (reference sequence). The CDR3, as DNA: TGTGCCAGTAAGCGGGGGGACACCTACGAGCAGTACTTC. Amino acid sequence: CASKRGDTYEQYF.

In its sample, this clone ranks as medium-sized (0.01 to 0.1%). This chain joins TRBV11-2 and TRBJ2-7; the match to TRBD2 covers 9 bases. Germline lookup yields CDR1 SGHAT and CDR2 FQNNGV. The CDR3 runs to 14 residues. Unmatched junction bases numbered 4, after V lost 6 bases and J lost 1 base. The CDR3 DNA sequence: TGTGCCAGCAGGAGGGGACTAGCTTCCTACGAGCAGTACTTC. It yields the protein CASRRGLASYEQYF. The entire variable domain, with the rest obtained from reference TRBV11-2 and TRBJ2-7, is as follows: EAGVAQSPRYKIIEKRQSVAFWCNPISGHATLYWYQQILGQGPKLLIQFQNNGVVDDSQLPKDRFSAERLKGVDSTLKIQPAKLEDSAVYLCASRRGLASYEQYFGPGTRLTVT.

J is TRBJ1-2 and V is TRBV5-4, with 7 positions matching TRBD1. This CDR3 comprises 14 residues. Germline CDR1 reads SGHNT; CDR2 reads YYREEE (reference sequence). V trimming: 4 bases; J trimming: 4 bases; junction bases outside the gene matches: 7. CDR3 bases: TGTGCCAGCAGCGGGAGCGGACAGGTCTATGGCTACACCTTC. This sequence encodes CASSGSGQVYGYTF.

This clone was seen repeatedly, ten times or more. The rearrangement links TRBV4-2 to TRBJ2-3; 10 bases line up with TRBD2. V dropped 4 bases and J dropped 4; count of bases not matched to a gene: 17. The CDR3 totals 19 residues. Germline lookup yields CDR1 LGHNA and CDR2 YNFKEQ. CDR3 in DNA: TGTGCCAGCAGCCCCGGGCCCGACGAGCGGGGGGGCCGCGCAGATACGCAGTATTTT. Protein: CASSPGPDERGGRADTQYF.

This clone occurred a few times. The CDR3 DNA reads as TGTGCCAGCACCTCCGGGACGGGAAACTATGGCTACACCTTC. Translated, it gives CASTSGTGNYGYTF. The chain uses TRBV7-6 and TRBJ1-2; weak D call: TRBD1 (5 bases). This CDR3 has 14 amino acids. CDR1 and CDR2 (germline): SGHVS, FNYEAQ. V was cut by 7 bases and J by 2 bases, with 14 bases left in between.